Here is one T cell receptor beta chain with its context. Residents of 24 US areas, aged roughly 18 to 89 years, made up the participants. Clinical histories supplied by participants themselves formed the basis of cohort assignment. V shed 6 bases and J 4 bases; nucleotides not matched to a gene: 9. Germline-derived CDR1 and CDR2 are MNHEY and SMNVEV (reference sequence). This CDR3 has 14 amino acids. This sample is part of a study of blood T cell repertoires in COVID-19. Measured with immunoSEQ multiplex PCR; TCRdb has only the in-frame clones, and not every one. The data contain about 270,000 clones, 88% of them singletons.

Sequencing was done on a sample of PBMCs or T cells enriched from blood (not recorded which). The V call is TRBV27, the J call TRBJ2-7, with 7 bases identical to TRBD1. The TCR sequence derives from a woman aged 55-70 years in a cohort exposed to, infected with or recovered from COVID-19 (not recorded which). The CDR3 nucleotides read TGTGCCAGCAGAAGGCCGGGACAGCCGTACGAGCAGTACTTC. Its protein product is CASRRPGQPYEQYF.